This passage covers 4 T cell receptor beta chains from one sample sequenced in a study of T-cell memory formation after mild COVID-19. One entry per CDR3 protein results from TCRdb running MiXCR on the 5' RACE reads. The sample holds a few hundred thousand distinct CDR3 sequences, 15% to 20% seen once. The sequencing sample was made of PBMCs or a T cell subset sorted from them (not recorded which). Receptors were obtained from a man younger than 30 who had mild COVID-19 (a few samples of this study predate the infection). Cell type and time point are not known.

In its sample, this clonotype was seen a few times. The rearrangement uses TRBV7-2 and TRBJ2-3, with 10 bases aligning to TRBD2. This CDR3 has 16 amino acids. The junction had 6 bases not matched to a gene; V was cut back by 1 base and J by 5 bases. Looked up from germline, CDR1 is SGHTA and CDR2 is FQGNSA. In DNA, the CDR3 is TGTGCCAGCAGCTTAGGCGCTAGCGGGGGCGTAGATACGCAGTATTTT. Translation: CASSLGASGGVDTQYF.

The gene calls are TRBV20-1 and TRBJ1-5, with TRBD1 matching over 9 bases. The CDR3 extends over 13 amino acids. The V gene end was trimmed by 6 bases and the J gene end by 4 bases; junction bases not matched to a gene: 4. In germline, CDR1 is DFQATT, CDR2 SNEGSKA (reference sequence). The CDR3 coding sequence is TGCAGTGCCCCGACAGGGGGGAATCAGCCCCAGCATTTT. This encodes CSAPTGGNQPQHF.

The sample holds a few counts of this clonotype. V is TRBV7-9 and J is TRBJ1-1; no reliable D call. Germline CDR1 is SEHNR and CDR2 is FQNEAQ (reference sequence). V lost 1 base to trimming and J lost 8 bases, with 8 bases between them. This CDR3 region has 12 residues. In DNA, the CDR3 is TGTGCCAGCAGCTTAGATCAGTTCGAAGCTTTCTTT. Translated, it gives CASSLDQFEAFF.

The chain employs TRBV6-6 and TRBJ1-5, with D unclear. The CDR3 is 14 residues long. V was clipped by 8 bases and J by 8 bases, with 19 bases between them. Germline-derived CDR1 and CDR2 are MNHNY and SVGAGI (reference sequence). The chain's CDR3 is CASFEPAEAKPQHF. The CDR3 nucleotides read TGTGCCAGCTTTGAGCCGGCGGAGGCTAAGCCCCAGCATTTT.